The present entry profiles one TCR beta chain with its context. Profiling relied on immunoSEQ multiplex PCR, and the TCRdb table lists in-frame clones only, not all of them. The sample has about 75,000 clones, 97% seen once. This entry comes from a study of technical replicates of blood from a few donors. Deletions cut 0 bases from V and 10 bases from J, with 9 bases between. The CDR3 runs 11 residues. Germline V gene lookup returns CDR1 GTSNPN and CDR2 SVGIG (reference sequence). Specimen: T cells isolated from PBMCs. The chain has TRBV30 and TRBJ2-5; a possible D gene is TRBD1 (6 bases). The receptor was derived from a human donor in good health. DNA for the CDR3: TGTGCCTGGAGTGTAAGGGGGAACCAGTACTTC. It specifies CAWSVRGNQYF.